Included here is one T cell receptor (beta chain) sequence, with context. The data derive from a study of monozygotic twins with cystic fibrosis. The assay was immunoSEQ multiplex PCR, and TCRdb's table has in-frame clones only and misses some. In the table there are just over 35,000 clones, about 93% of which are singletons. CDR1 is LNHDA, CDR2 SQIVND, per germline (reference sequence). V lost 5 bases to trimming and J lost 5 bases; unmatched junction nucleotides: 9. The CDR3 covers 15 residues. This chain connects TRBV19 to TRBJ1-1; 9 bases line up with TRBD1. The specimen sequenced was blood. The origin of this receptor is a boy between 2 and 10 years old with cystic fibrosis. CDR3 nucleotides: TGTGCCAGTAGTTTGATCACAGGGGGCAGGACTGAAGCTTTCTTT. Its protein product is CASSLITGGRTEAFF. Full variable domain (rest looked up from reference TRBV19 and TRBJ1-1): DGGITQSPKYLFRKEGQNVTLSCEQNLNHDAMYWYRQDPGQGLRLIYYSQIVNDFQKGDIAEGYSVSREKKESFPLTVTSAQKNPTAFYLCASSLITGGRTEAFFGQGTRLTVV.